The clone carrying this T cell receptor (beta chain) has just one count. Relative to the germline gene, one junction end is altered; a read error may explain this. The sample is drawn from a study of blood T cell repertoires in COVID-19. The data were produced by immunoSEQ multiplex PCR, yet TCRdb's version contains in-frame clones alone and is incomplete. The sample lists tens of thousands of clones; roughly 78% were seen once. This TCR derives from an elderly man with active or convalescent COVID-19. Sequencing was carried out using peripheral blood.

Here the CDR3 reads CASSQGLPAKNIQYF. DNA for the CDR3: TGCGCCAGCAGTCAAGGGCTCCCTGCCAAAAACATTCAGTACTTC. The chain uses TRBV4-1 and TRBJ2-4; D is ambiguous. Germline-derived CDR1 and CDR2 are MGHRA and YSYEKL. The CDR3 loop spans 15 amino acids.